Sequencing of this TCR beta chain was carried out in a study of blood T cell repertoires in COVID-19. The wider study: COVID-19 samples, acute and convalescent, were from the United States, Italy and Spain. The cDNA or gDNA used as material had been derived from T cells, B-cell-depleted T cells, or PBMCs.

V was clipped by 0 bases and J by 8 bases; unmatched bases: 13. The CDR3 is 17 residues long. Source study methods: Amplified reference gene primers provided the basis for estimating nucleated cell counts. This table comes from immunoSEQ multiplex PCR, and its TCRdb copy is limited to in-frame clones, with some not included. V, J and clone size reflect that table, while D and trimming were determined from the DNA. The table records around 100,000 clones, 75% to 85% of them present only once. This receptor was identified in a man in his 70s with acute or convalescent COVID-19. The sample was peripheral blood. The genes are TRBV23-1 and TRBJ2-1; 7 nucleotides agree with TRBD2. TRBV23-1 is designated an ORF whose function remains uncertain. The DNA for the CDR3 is TGCGCCAGCAGTCAATCCCCCGTTCGTGGGAGGGAGGATGAGCAGTTCTTC. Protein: CASSQSPVRGREDEQFF.